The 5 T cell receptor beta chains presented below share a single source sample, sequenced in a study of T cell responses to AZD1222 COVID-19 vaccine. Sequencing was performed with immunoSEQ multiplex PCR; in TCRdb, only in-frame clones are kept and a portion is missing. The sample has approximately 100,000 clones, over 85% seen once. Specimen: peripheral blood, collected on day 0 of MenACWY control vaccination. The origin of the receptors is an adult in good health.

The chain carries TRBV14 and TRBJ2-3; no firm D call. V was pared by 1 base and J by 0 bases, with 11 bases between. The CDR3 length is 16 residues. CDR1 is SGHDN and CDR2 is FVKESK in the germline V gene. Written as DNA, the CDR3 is TGTGCCAGCAGCCAAGGCCAGTTTCCTAGCACAGATACGCAGTATTTT. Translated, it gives CASSQGQFPSTDTQYF.

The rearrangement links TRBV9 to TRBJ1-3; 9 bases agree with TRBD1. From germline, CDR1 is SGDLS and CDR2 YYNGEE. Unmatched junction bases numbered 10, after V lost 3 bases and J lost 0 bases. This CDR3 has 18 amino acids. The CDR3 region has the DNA TGTGCCAGCAGCGCGTTCCCACAGGGGGCGATCTCTGGAAACACCATATATTTT. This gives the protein CASSAFPQGAISGNTIYF.

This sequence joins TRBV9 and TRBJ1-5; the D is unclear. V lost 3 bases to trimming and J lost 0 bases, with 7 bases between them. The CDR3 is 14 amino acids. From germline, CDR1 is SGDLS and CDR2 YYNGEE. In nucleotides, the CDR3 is TGTGCCAGCAGCGCCTCGCATAGCAATCAGCCCCAGCATTTT. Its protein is CASSASHSNQPQHF.

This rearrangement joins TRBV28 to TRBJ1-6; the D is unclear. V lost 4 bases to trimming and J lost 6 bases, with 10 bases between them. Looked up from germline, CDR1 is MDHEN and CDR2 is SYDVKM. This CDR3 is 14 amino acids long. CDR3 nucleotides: TGTGCCAGCAGTTCTTGGACCTTTAATTCACCCCTCCACTTT. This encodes CASSSWTFNSPLHF.

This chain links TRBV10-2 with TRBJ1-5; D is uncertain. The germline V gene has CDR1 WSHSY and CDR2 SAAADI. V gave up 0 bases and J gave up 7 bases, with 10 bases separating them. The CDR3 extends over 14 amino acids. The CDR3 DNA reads TGCGCCAGCAGTGAGTCGATGCTGGGGCAGCCCCAGCATTTT. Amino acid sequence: CASSESMLGQPQHF.